This TCR beta chain emerged from a study of spatial heterogeneity in lung cancer. For the study at large: Raw reads showed each unique TCR and UMI combination turning up more than ten times on average.

TCRdb processed the 5' RACE reads anew with MiXCR; each CDR3 protein has one entry. The sample shows around 110,000 distinct CDR3 sequences, 9% to 15% of them seen only once. The time point is: blood at routine non-recurrence follow-up after resection. Sequencing of whole RNA from tumor, nontumor lung or frozen PBMC involved no sorting. The CDR3 has 15 residues. Looked up from germline, CDR1 is MGHRA and CDR2 is YSYEKL. J lost 8 bases, V lost 2 bases, and 8 bases had no gene match. This TCR was recovered from a male donor with early-stage non-small cell lung cancer. Sample: PBMCs, taken at follow-up. V gene TRBV4-1 combines with J gene TRBJ1-4; 7 bases are a match to TRBD1. The CDR3 nucleotides read TGCGCCAGCAGCCAAACCCGGGACAGTCGGGAAAAACTGTTTTTT. This encodes CASSQTRDSREKLFF.